This T cell receptor (beta chain) was identified during a study of blood T cell repertoires in COVID-19. For the study at large: Donors in the United States, Italy and Spain gave samples during acute or convalescent COVID-19. Nucleic acid was either cDNA or gDNA, and it came from T cells, B-cell-depleted T cells, or PBMCs.

CDR3 size: 16 residues. CDR1 is LNHDA, CDR2 SQIVND, per germline (reference sequence). V shed 3 bases, J shed 4 bases, and the junction held 9 bases outside the gene matches. In the original workflow: Amplification of reference gene primers provided the estimated nucleated cell counts. The protocol was immunoSEQ multiplex PCR, while the TCRdb copy is restricted to in-frame clones and leaves out a portion. Clone size and V and J calls were adopted from that table, with D and trimming inferred from the DNA. The data contain some 93,000 clones, 86% of them singletons. This clone was found once. The material sequenced was peripheral blood. The J gene is TRBJ2-3, the V gene TRBV19; 8 bases agree with TRBD2. The TCR comes from a man aged 45 to 65 with acute or convalescent COVID-19. The CDR3: CASSMRGTRGPDTQYF. CDR3 nucleotides: TGTGCCAGTAGTATGAGGGGGACTAGAGGCCCAGATACGCAGTATTTT.